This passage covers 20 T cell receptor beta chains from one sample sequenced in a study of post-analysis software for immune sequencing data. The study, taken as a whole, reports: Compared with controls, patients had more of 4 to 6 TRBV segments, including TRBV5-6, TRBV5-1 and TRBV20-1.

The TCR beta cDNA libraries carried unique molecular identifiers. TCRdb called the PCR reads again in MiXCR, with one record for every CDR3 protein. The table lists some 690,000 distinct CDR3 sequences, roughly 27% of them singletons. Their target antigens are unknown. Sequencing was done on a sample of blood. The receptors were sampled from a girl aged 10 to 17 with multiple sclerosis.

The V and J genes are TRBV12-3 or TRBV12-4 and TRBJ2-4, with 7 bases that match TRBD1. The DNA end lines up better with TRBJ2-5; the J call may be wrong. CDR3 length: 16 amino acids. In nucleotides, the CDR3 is TGTGCCAGCAGGGAGACAGGGTCCTCTTCCCAAGAGACCCAGTACTTC. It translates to CASRETGSSSQETQYF.

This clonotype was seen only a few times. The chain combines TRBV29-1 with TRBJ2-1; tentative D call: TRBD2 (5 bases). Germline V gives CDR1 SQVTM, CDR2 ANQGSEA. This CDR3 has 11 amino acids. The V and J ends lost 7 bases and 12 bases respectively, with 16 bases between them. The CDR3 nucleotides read TGCAGCGGCGGACTGTCATCTGGGCAGTTCTTC. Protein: CSGGLSSGQFF.

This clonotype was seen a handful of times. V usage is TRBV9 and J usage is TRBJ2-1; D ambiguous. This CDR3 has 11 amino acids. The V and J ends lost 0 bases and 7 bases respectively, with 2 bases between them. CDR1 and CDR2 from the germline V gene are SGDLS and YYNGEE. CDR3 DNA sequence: TGTGCCAGCAGCGTAGAGAATGAGCAGTTCTTC. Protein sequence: CASSVENEQFF.

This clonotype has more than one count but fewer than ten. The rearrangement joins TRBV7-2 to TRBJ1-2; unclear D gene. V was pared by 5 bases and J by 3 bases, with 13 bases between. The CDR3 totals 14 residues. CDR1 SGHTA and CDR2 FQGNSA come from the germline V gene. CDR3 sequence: CASSLSGRDYGYTF. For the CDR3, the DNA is TGTGCCAGCAGCCTAAGCGGCCGGGACTATGGCTACACCTTC.

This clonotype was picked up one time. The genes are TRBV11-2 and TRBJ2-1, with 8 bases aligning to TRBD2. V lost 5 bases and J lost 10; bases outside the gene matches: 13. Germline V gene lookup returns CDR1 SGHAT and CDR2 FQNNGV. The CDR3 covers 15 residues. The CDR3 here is CASSPLAGPPPEQFF. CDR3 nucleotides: TGTGCCAGCAGCCCGCTAGCGGGCCCACCCCCCGAGCAGTTCTTC.

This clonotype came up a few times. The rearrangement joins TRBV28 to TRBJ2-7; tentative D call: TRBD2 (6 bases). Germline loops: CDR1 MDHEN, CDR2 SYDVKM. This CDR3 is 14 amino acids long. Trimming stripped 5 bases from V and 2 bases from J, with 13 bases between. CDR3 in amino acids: CASSPRGNTYEQYF. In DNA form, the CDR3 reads TGTGCCAGCAGTCCCCGGGGGAATACCTACGAGCAGTACTTC. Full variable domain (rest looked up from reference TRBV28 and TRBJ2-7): DVKVTQSSRYLVKRTGEKVFLECVQDMDHENMFWYRQDPGLGLRLIYFSYDVKMKEKGDIPEGYSVSREKKERFSLILESASTNQTSMYLCASSPRGNTYEQYFGPGTRLTVT.

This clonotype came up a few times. CDR3 loop: CATSDRRPDTQYF. The CDR3 DNA reads as TGTGCCACCAGTGATCGGCGCCCAGATACGCAGTATTTT. The V and J genes are TRBV24-1 and TRBJ2-3; no definite D call. The CDR3 sequence is 13 residues long. Trimming left V 3 bases short and J 4 bases short, with 7 bases between. CDR1 is KGHDR and CDR2 is SFDVKD in the germline V gene.

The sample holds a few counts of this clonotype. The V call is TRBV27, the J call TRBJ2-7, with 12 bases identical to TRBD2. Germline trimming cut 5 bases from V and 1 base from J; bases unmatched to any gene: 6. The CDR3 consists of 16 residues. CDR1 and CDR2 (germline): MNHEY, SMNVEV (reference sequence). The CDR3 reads CASSPLLAGGSYEQYF. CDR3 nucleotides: TGTGCCAGCAGTCCGCTACTAGCGGGAGGTTCCTACGAGCAGTACTTC.

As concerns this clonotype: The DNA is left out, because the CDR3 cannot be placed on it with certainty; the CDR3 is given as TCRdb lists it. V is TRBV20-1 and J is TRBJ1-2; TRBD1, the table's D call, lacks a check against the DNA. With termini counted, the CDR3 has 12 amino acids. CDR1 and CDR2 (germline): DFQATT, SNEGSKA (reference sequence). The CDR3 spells CSALGGHYGCTF.

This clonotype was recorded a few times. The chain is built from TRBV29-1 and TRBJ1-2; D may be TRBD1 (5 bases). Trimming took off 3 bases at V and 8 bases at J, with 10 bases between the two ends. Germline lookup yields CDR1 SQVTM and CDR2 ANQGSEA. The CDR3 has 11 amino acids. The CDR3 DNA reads TGCAGCGTTGATGAGGGGCGCGGCTACACCTTC. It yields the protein CSVDEGRGYTF.

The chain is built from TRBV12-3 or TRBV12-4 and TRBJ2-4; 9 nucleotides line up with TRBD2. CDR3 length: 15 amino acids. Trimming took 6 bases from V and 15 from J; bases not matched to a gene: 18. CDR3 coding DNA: TGTGCCAGCAGCCTTAGCGGGGGAGAACCGAGTAAGCGGTACTTC. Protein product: CASSLSGGEPSKRYF.

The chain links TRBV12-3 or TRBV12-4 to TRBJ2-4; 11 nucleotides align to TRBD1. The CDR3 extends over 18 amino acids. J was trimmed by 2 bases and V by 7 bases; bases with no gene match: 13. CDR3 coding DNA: TGTGCCAGCACGCGAGGGACAGGGGGAGCTCTTCCCAAAAACATTCAGTACTTC. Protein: CASTRGTGGALPKNIQYF.

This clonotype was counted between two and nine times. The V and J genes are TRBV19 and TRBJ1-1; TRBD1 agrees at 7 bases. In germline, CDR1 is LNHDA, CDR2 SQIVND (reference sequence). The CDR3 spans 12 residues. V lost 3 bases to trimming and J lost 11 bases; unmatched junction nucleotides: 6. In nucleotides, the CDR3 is TGTGCCAGTAGTATCCTGACAGGGTTGGCTTTCTTT. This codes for CASSILTGLAFF.

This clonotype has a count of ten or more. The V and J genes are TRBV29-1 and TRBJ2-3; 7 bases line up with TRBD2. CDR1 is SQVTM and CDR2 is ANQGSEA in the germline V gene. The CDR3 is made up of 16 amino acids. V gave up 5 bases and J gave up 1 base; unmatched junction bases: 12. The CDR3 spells CSVLRRVAGGTDTQYF. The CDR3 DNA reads TGCAGCGTTTTACGTCGCGTTGCGGGAGGCACAGATACGCAGTATTTT.

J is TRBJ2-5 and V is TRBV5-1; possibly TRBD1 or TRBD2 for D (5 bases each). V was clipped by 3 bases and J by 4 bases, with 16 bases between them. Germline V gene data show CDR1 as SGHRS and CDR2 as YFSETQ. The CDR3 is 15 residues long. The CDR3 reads CASSSVEGNRETQYF. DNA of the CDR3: TGCGCCAGCAGCTCGGTTGAGGGGAATCGAGAGACCCAGTACTTC. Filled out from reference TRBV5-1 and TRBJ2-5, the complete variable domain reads KAGVTQTPRYLIKTRGQQVTLSCSPISGHRSVSWYQQTPGQGLQFLFEYFSETQRNKGNFPGRFSGRQFSNSRSEMNVSTLELGDSALYLCASSSVEGNRETQYFGPGTRLLVL.

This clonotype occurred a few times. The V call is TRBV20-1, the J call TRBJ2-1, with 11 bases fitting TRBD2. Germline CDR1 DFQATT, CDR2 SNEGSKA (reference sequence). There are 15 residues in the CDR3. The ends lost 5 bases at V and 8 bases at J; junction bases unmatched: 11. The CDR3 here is CSARGLAGGPYEQFF. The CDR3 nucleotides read TGCAGTGCTCGAGGGTTAGCGGGAGGGCCCTATGAGCAGTTCTTC.

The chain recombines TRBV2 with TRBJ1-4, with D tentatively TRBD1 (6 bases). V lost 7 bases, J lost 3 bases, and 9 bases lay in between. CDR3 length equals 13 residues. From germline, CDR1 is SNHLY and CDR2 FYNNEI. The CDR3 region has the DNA TGTGCCAGCATGGACAGCCCTAATGAAAAACTGTTTTTT. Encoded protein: CASMDSPNEKLFF. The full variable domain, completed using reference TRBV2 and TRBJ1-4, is EPEVTQTPSHQVTQMGQEVILRCVPISNHLYFYWYRQILGQKVEFLVSFYNNEISEKSEIFDDQFSVERPDGSNFTLKIRSTKLEDSAMYFCASMDSPNEKLFFGSGTQLSVL.

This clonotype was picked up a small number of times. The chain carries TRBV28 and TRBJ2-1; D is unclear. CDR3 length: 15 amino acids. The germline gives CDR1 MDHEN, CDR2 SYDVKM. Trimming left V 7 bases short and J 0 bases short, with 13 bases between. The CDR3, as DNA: TGTGCCAGCACCCAACTTGGTGTCTCCTACAATGAGCAGTTCTTC. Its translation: CASTQLGVSYNEQFF.

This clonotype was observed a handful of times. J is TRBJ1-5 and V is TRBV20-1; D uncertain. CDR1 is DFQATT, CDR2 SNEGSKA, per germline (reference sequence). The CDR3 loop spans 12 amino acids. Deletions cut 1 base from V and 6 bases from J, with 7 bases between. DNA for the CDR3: TGCAGTGCTAGAGCTCCTAGTCAGCCCCAGCATTTT. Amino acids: CSARAPSQPQHF.

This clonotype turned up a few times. CDR3 residues: CSAQGPNTGELFF. The CDR3 DNA follows: TGCAGCGCTCAGGGGCCGAACACCGGGGAGCTGTTTTTT. The chain recombines TRBV29-1 with TRBJ2-2; maybe TRBD1 (6 bases). Germline V gives CDR1 SQVTM, CDR2 ANQGSEA. This CDR3 region has 13 residues. V was trimmed by 7 bases and J by 0 bases, leaving 9 bases between them.